Shown below are 7 T cell receptor beta chains from a single sample sequenced in a study of blood T cell repertoires in COVID-19. This table comes from immunoSEQ multiplex PCR, and its TCRdb copy is limited to in-frame clones, with some not included. The profile shows about 270,000 clones, about nine tenths of them singletons. Sample: peripheral blood. These receptors all stem from a man aged 50-60 years with acute or convalescent COVID-19.

This chain uses TRBV7-8 with TRBJ2-3; D remains unclear. In germline, CDR1 is SGHVS, CDR2 FQNEAQ. This CDR3 has 14 amino acids. V was trimmed by 4 bases and J by 5 bases, leaving 13 bases between them. CDR3 nucleotides: TGTGCCAGCAGCTCGCGGCCCGGTGGAGATACGCAGTATTTT. Encoded protein: CASSSRPGGDTQYF. The full variable domain, rest sourced from reference TRBV7-8 and TRBJ2-3, is GAGVSQSPRYKVAKRGQDVALRCDPISGHVSLFWYQQALGQGPEFLTYFQNEAQLDKSGLPSDRFFAERPEGSVSTLKIQRTQQEDSAVYLCASSSRPGGDTQYFGPGTRLTVL.

The rearrangement uses TRBV5-1 and TRBJ1-2, with 8 nucleotides matching TRBD1. The trim removed 5 bases at V and 8 bases at J, leaving 11 bases unmatched. Germline loops: CDR1 SGHRS, CDR2 YFSETQ. The CDR3 is 14 residues long. This chain's CDR3 is CASSGDRTYGGYTF. The CDR3 DNA reads TGCGCCAGCAGTGGGGACAGGACTTACGGAGGCTACACCTTC.

This clone came up once. V usage is TRBV5-4 and J usage is TRBJ2-3, with 9 positions matching TRBD2. The CDR3 loop spans 17 amino acids. Germline V gene lookup returns CDR1 SGHNT and CDR2 YYREEE (reference sequence). With V trimmed by 4 bases and J by 4 bases, 13 bases remained unmatched. The CDR3 here is CASSPRYSGGLSDTQYF. The CDR3 DNA reads TGTGCCAGCAGCCCCCGGTACAGCGGGGGGTTATCAGATACGCAGTATTTT.

The chain couples TRBV7-3 to TRBJ2-1; the D gene is possibly TRBD2 (7 bases). The CDR3 extends over 17 amino acids. CDR1 and CDR2 (germline): SGHTA, FQGTGA. V was pared by 2 bases and J by 3 bases, with 17 bases between. This chain's CDR3 is CASSLLGGLAVYNEQFF. CDR3 coding DNA: TGTGCCAGCAGCTTATTGGGGGGGCTAGCGGTCTACAATGAGCAGTTCTTC.

V gene TRBV11-2 combines with J gene TRBJ1-6, with 8 bases fitting TRBD1. CDR1 is SGHAT and CDR2 is FQNNGV in the germline V gene. V lost 3 bases, J lost 2 bases, and 3 bases stayed unmatched. This CDR3 has 16 residues. In nucleotides, the CDR3 is TGTGCCAGCAGCTTGGACAGGGCGGCCTATAATTCACCCCTCCACTTT. It is translated as CASSLDRAAYNSPLHF.

This sequence joins TRBV19 and TRBJ2-6; D remains ambiguous. The length of the CDR3 is 18 residues. Trimming left V 0 bases short and J 0 bases short, with 12 bases between. Germline V gene data show CDR1 as LNHDA and CDR2 as SQIVND (reference sequence). The CDR3 nucleotides read TGTGCCAGTAGTATAGATCAGGCAATTAACTCTGGGGCCAACGTCCTGACTTTC. Residues: CASSIDQAINSGANVLTF.

The chain links TRBV6-5 to TRBJ1-2, with 9 positions matching TRBD1. V was clipped by 0 bases and J by 2 bases; unmatched bases: 1. Germline CDR1 MNHEY, CDR2 SVGAGI. CDR3 length: 15 amino acids. The CDR3 reads CASSYSGQGNYGYTF. The CDR3 nucleotides read TGTGCCAGCAGTTACTCTGGACAGGGGAACTATGGCTACACCTTC.